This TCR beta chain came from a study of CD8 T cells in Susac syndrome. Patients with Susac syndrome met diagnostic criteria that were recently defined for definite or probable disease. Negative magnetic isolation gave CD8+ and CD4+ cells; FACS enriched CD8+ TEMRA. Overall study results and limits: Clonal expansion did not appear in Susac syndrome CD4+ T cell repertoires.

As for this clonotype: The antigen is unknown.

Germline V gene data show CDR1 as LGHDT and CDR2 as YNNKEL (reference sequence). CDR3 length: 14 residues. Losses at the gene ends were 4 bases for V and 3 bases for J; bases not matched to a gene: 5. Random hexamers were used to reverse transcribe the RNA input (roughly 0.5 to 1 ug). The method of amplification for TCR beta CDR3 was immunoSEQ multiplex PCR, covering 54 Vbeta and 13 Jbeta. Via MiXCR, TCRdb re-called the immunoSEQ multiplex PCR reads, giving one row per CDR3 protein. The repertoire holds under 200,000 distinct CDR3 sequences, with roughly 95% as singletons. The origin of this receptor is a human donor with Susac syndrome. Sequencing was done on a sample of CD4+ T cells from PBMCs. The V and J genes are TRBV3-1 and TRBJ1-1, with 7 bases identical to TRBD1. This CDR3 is CASSRIDRDTEAFF. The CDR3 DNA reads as TGTGCCAGCAGCCGGATCGACAGGGACACTGAAGCTTTCTTT.